Listed below are T cell receptor beta chains from one sample, sequenced in a study of T cell repertoires in cytomegalovirus infection. MiXCR, applied by TCRdb to the reads, yields one record per CDR3 protein. The table lists about 890,000 distinct CDR3 sequences, 31% of them singletons, with around 15% in the top ten. Their recognized antigens are unknown. The sample consisted of cultured CD8+ T cells from PBMCs, taken from culture after CMV antigen stimulation. Source of these receptors: a human donor in good health (CMV status not recorded). Some clones in this sample may be carry-over from other donors' samples. CDR3s include the opening cysteine and the closing phenylalanine or tryptophan. The D gene is left open where the match is weak. Expanded clones get a size class; other rows say once, few or many, or leave the size out.

TRBJ2-4 | TRBD1 | TRBV24-1 | many | 19 | CATSDFHIRGRFVKNIQYF | TGTGCCACCAGTGATTTCCACATCAGGGGGCGATTTGTCAAAAACATTCAGTACTTC
TRBJ2-5 | TRBD1 | TRBV6-5 | few | 20 | CASSYSPLQGTAWAQETQYF | TGTGCCAGCAGTTACTCCCCACTTCAAGGGACAGCCTGGGCCCAAGAGACCCAGTACTTC
TRBJ2-2 | NA | TRBV15 | few | 16 | CATSRDSLEVDGELFF | TGTGCCACCAGCAGGGACTCCCTCGAGGTGGACGGGGAGCTGTTTTTT
TRBJ2-4 | TRBD2 | TRBV7-9 | few | 19 | CASSPPQRGADSAKNIQYF | TGTGCCAGCAGCCCGCCCCAGCGGGGGGCCGACTCGGCCAAAAACATTCAGTACTTC
TRBJ2-3 | TRBD1 | TRBV12-3/TRBV12-4 | NA | 15 | CVSSQGTGYADTQYF | TGTGTCAGCAGTCAGGGGACAGGGTATGCAGATACGCAGTATTTT
TRBJ1-2 | TRBD1 | TRBV7-9 | few | 15 | CASSGPGQIHYGYTF | TGTGCCAGCAGCGGACCGGGACAGATTCACTATGGCTACACCTTC
TRBJ2-3 | NA | TRBV20-1 | NA | 14 | CSAKTGAGTDTQYF | TGCAGTGCGAAAACGGGAGCTGGCACAGATACGCAGTATTTT
TRBJ1-6 | TRBD1 | TRBV4-1 | NA | 14 | CASSSRQGKSPLHF | TGCGCCAGCAGCTCGCGACAGGGCAAATCACCCCTCCACTTT
TRBJ2-1 | NA | TRBV6-2/TRBV6-3 | few | 18 | CASSYSNTLGGSYNEQFF | TGTGCCAGCAGTTACTCGAATACACTAGGCGGCTCCTACAATGAGCAGTTCTTC
TRBJ1-1 | NA | TRBV6-5 | few | 14 | CASSYSDSTREAFF | TGTGCCAGCAGTTACTCGGACAGCACACGGGAAGCTTTCTTT
TRBJ1-6 | NA | TRBV7-9 | many | 17 | CASSSGAASSYNSPLHF | TGTGCCAGCAGCTCTGGGGCCGCGAGCTCCTATAATTCACCCCTCCACTTT
TRBJ2-7 | TRBD1 | TRBV27 | NA | 13 | CASRGQGIYEQYF | TGTGCCAGCAGGGGACAGGGGATTTACGAGCAGTACTTC
TRBJ2-5 | NA | TRBV6-5 | few | 14 | CASTEFYTQETQYF | TGTGCCAGCACAGAGTTTTACACCCAAGAGACCCAGTACTTC
TRBJ1-2 | NA | TRBV19 | few | 16 | CASSITRQFTFYGYTF | TGTGCCAGTAGTATTACCAGACAGTTCACCTTCTATGGCTACACCTTC
TRBJ1-2 | NA | TRBV11-2 | few | 15 | CASSSSQGPYYGYTF | TGTGCCAGCAGCTCCTCACAGGGACCTTACTATGGCTACACCTTC
TRBJ2-1 | NA | TRBV7-6 | few | 16 | CASSLARSPPYNEQFF | TGTGCCAGCAGCTTAGCCCGGAGCCCCCCTTACAATGAGCAGTTCTTC
TRBJ1-2 | TRBD1 | TRBV4-2 | NA | 15 | CASSQGVRGTYGYTF | TGTGCCAGCAGCCAAGGGGTCAGGGGGACCTATGGCTACACCTTC
TRBJ2-5 | NA | TRBV24-1 | NA | 15 | CATSGPLGDQQTQYF | TGTGCCACCAGTGGCCCACTTGGGGATCAACAGACCCAGTACTTC
TRBJ2-1 | TRBD2 | TRBV4-1 | few | 16 | CASSLHIAGAYNEQFF | TGCGCCAGCAGCCTCCATATAGCGGGGGCCTACAATGAGCAGTTCTTC
TRBJ2-3 | TRBD1 | TRBV20-1 | NA | 14 | CSASLGGSSDTQYF | TGCAGTGCTAGTCTAGGGGGCAGCTCAGATACGCAGTATTTT
TRBJ2-6 | NA | TRBV28 | NA | 13 | CASRPFGANVLTF | TGTGCCAGCAGGCCCTTTGGGGCCAACGTCCTGACTTTC
TRBJ2-1 | TRBD2 | TRBV4-1 | NA | 22 | CASSQDRWGGLAGGLSYNEQFF | TGCGCCAGCAGCCAAGATAGATGGGGGGGACTAGCGGGGGGTCTTTCCTACAATGAGCAGTTCTTC
TRBJ2-1 | NA | TRBV27 | NA | 16 | CASSLRQAASYNEQFF | TGTGCCAGCAGTCTACGACAGGCCGCCTCCTACAATGAGCAGTTCTTC